This T cell receptor beta chain was documented in a study of shared clonotypes between healthy human individuals. Method: immunoSEQ multiplex PCR; TCRdb's copy keeps in-frame clones and lacks some. The sample holds some 2.3 million clones, 85% to 95% seen once. The donors, all of them Caucasian adults, lived in Nashville, Tennessee. Worth noting for this clone: Its antigen is undetermined.

Study-level findings and limits: A reduction in generation probabilities was seen for non-shared clonotypes relative to those shared by all four donors. As a rule, naive subsets had a larger estimated richness than memory subsets.

V was clipped by 0 bases and J by 4 bases, with 10 bases between them. The CDR3 is 15 residues long. Germline CDR1 is SGHRS and CDR2 is YFSETQ. The receptor was isolated from a man younger than 30 in good health. Some clones in this sample may be carry-over from other donors' samples. Sequenced material: naive CD4+ T cells from PBMCs. Regarding subset: CD45RA+ positively selected. V usage is TRBV5-1 and J usage is TRBJ2-2, with a possible D match to TRBD1 (5 bases). The CDR3, as DNA: TGCGCCAGCAGCTTGGTTACAGGCCCCACCGGGGAGCTGTTTTTT. The encoded protein is CASSLVTGPTGELFF.